This T cell receptor (beta chain) was profiled in a study of blood T cells in healthy people across ages. CDR1 and CDR2 (germline): SGHRS, YFSETQ. V lost 0 bases and J lost 4; bases outside the gene matches: 6. This CDR3 spans 16 amino acids. Next came a second PCR, run for about 7 to 12 cycles, which used a sample-barcoded 5' primer along with a J-beta primer mix. Through a template-switch adaptor with 12 random nucleotides, each cDNA molecule received a tag. Via MiXCR, TCRdb re-called the 5' RACE reads, giving one row per CDR3 protein. The sample carries 870,000 or so distinct CDR3 sequences, about 30% recorded once.

The sequenced sample consisted of blood. This rearrangement joins TRBV5-1 to TRBJ2-1, with 8 bases aligning to TRBD2. The TCR originated in a woman of 80 years or more in good health. DNA for the CDR3: TGCGCCAGCAGCTTGGTTCCGGGGGGGGTATACAATGAGCAGTTCTTC. Translating it yields CASSLVPGGVYNEQFF. Full variable domain (missing parts from reference TRBV5-1 and TRBJ2-1): KAGVTQTPRYLIKTRGQQVTLSCSPISGHRSVSWYQQTPGQGLQFLFEYFSETQRNKGNFPGRFSGRQFSNSRSEMNVSTLELGDSALYLCASSLVPGGVYNEQFFGPGTRLTVL.